The source of this TCR beta chain is a study of blood T cells in healthy people across ages. Sample-barcoded 5' priming and a J-beta primer mix drove a second PCR of roughly 6 to 12 cycles. TCRdb independently ran MiXCR on the 5' RACE reads; one entry per CDR3 protein. The data hold about 750,000 distinct CDR3 sequences, with approximately 55% observed a single time. Only a few counts were recorded for this clonotype. Its antigen is undetermined. This CDR3 comprises 16 residues. Germline V gene sequence: CDR1 SGHRS, CDR2 YFSETQ. V was pared by 4 bases and J by 11 bases, with 12 bases of the junction left unmatched. Overall study results and limits: Naive CD4+ cells and diversity were both higher in long-lived donors than in aged donors. PBMC samples, being unsorted, prevented any conclusive comparison of naive and antigen-experienced cells.

The sequencing input was blood. The receptor's source is an elderly man in good health. The rearrangement links TRBV5-1 to TRBJ2-1; 13 bases map to TRBD2. The CDR3 here is CASSEGGGLAGNKQFF. In DNA form, the CDR3 reads TGCGCCAGCAGCGAAGGGGGGGGACTAGCGGGAAATAAGCAGTTCTTC.